The 24 T cell receptor beta chains presented below share a single source sample, sequenced in a study of blood T cell repertoires in COVID-19. Only in-frame clones appear in the TCRdb table, and some are missing; sequencing was by immunoSEQ multiplex PCR. The sample carries about 200,000 clones, 85% recorded once. Sequencing was carried out using peripheral blood. Receptors originate from a man between 60 and 75 years old with COVID-19, enrolled during active disease.

This clone was seen a single time. The chain joins TRBV4-3 to TRBJ1-2; D uncertain. The germline V gene has CDR1 LGHNA and CDR2 YSLEER. The CDR3 runs 15 residues. The V gene lost 0 bases and the J gene lost 6 bases, with 14 bases spanning the gap. The CDR3 sequence: CASSQETRQENGYTF. The CDR3 region has the DNA TGCGCCAGCAGCCAAGAAACACGACAAGAGAATGGCTACACCTTC.

The chain joins TRBV7-9 to TRBJ1-6; D ambiguous. The CDR3 is 13 residues long. CDR1 is SEHNR and CDR2 is FQNEAQ in the germline V gene (reference sequence). Trimming took off 5 bases at V and 9 bases at J, with 11 bases between the two ends. The CDR3 DNA sequence: TGTGCCAGCAGCCCAACATCGGGTTCACCCCTCCACTTT. Amino acid sequence: CASSPTSGSPLHF.

The chain has TRBV12-5 and TRBJ2-1; TRBD1 agrees at 11 bases. Germline V gives CDR1 LGHNT, CDR2 FRNRAP. The CDR3 length is 16 residues. The V gene end was trimmed by 0 bases and the J gene end by 9 bases; junction bases not matched to a gene: 7. The DNA for the CDR3 is TGTGCTAGTGGTTTGGTACACGGACAGGGGGCTCTTGAGCAGTTCTTC. Its translation is CASGLVHGQGALEQFF.

The rearrangement links TRBV9 to TRBJ2-5; 7 bases are shared with TRBD2. Looked up from germline, CDR1 is SGDLS and CDR2 is YYNGEE. J lost 2 bases, V lost 0 bases, and 4 bases had no gene match. This CDR3 region has 15 residues. In DNA form, the CDR3 reads TGTGCCAGCAGCGTAGTTGGGGGAGGGCAAGAGACCCAGTACTTC. Protein product: CASSVVGGGQETQYF.

The V call is TRBV15, the J call TRBJ2-3; D perhaps matches TRBD1 (6 bases). V dropped 2 bases and J dropped 5 bases, with 11 bases sitting between them. The V gene's germline CDR1 is LNHNV and CDR2 YYDKDF (reference sequence). The CDR3 has 14 residues. CDR3 protein: CATSRNPGVDTQYF. The CDR3 region has the DNA TGTGCCACCAGCAGAAATCCAGGGGTAGATACGCAGTATTTT.

V gene TRBV5-1 combines with J gene TRBJ1-2; 10 bases are a match to TRBD1. Germline CDR1 is SGHRS and CDR2 is YFSETQ. The CDR3 is 15 amino acids. Trimming took 5 bases from V and 0 from J; bases not matched to a gene: 4. The CDR3 protein is CASRGQGSPNYGYTF. The DNA for the CDR3 is TGCGCCAGCAGGGGACAGGGGTCACCTAACTATGGCTACACCTTC.

The chain uses TRBV28 and TRBJ2-1, with TRBD2 matching over 10 bases. The CDR3 runs to 16 residues. Germline lookup yields CDR1 MDHEN and CDR2 SYDVKM. Trimming at V came to 7 bases and at J to 4 bases, leaving 10 bases not matched to a gene. The chain's CDR3 is CASKARTSGNYNEQFF. In DNA form, the CDR3 reads TGTGCCAGCAAAGCAAGGACTAGCGGTAATTACAATGAGCAGTTCTTC.

This rearrangement joins TRBV6-6 to TRBJ2-7, with D possibly being TRBD1 (6 bases). The CDR3 loop spans 18 amino acids. Germline V gene lookup returns CDR1 MNHNY and CDR2 SVGAGI (reference sequence). Trimming stripped 5 bases from V and 4 bases from J, with 27 bases between. The CDR3 nucleotides read TGTGCCAGCAGTCTAATAAGCGAGCGGCGGACAGCGAGGTACGAGCAGTACTTC. This codes for CASSLISERRTARYEQYF.

To note about this clone: Other DNA sequences in this specimen translate into the identical CDR3. V is TRBV2 and J is TRBJ1-5; a weak D match, TRBD1 (6 bases). This CDR3 has 14 amino acids. Germline CDR1 reads SNHLY; CDR2 reads FYNNEI. The ends were cut back, 4 bases at V and 0 bases at J, with 7 bases in the middle. The CDR3 reads CASSVQGSNQPQHF. CDR3 DNA: TGTGCCAGCAGTGTACAGGGTAGCAATCAGCCCCAGCATTTT.

The chain employs TRBV5-4 and TRBJ2-7; 9 bases agree with TRBD2. The CDR3 has 13 residues. V lost 1 base to trimming and J lost 5 bases; unmatched junction nucleotides: 1. Per the germline V gene, CDR1 is SGHNT and CDR2 is YYREEE (reference sequence). CDR3 protein: CASSLTSGHEQYF. CDR3 DNA: TGTGCCAGCAGCTTGACTAGCGGGCACGAGCAGTACTTC.

This chain connects TRBV5-8 to TRBJ1-1; TRBD1 might be the D (6 bases). With 4 bases removed from V and 0 bases from J, the gap between germline ends came to 13 bases. The CDR3 covers 15 residues. CDR1 SGHTS and CDR2 YDEGEE come from the germline V gene. The chain's CDR3 is CASSGRGGMNTEAFF. The CDR3 DNA reads as TGTGCCAGCAGCGGAAGGGGGGGGATGAACACTGAAGCTTTCTTT.

The chain is built from TRBV5-1 and TRBJ2-3; 13 positions agree with TRBD2. Germline CDR1 and CDR2: SGHRS and YFSETQ. This CDR3 region has 18 residues. The junction had 4 bases not matched to a gene; V was cut back by 0 bases and J by 0 bases. CDR3 sequence (DNA): TGCGCCAGCAGCTTGGGGACTAGCGGGAGTTACAGCACAGATACGCAGTATTTT. Encoded protein: CASSLGTSGSYSTDTQYF.

This rearrangement joins TRBV5-5 to TRBJ1-2; TRBD1 aligns across 8 bases. V trimming: 5 bases; J trimming: 2 bases; junction bases outside the gene matches: 5. This CDR3 comprises 14 residues. CDR1 and CDR2 from the germline V gene are SGHKS and YYEKEE (reference sequence). CDR3 sequence: CASRRDRSNYGYTF. In DNA, the CDR3 is TGTGCCAGCAGAAGGGACAGGTCCAACTATGGCTACACCTTC. Together with reference TRBV5-5 and TRBJ1-2, the CDR3 gives the full variable domain: DAGVTQSPTHLIKTRGQQVTLRCSPISGHKSVSWYQQVLGQGPQFIFQYYEKEERGRGNFPDRFSARQFPNYSSELNVNALLLGDSALYLCASRRDRSNYGYTFGSGTRLTVV.

This sequence joins TRBV19 and TRBJ1-5; 7 bases agree with TRBD1. Germline assignment: CDR1 LNHDA and CDR2 SQIVND (reference sequence). The CDR3 totals 16 residues. V lost 5 bases and J lost 4; bases outside the gene matches: 11. The CDR3 protein is CASSALPGQINQPQHF. The CDR3 region has the DNA TGTGCCAGTAGTGCCCTCCCGGGACAGATTAATCAGCCCCAGCATTTT.

The CDR3: CASSFSGSLLFF. CDR3 nucleotides: TGTGCCAGCAGTTTCTCAGGCAGTCTCCTGTTTTTT. The V and J genes are TRBV12-3 or TRBV12-4 and TRBJ2-2; D is unresolved. Trimming shortened V by 3 bases and J by 14 bases, and 13 bases separated the two germline ends. This CDR3 spans 12 amino acids.

The rearrangement joins TRBV10-3 to TRBJ1-1, with D perhaps TRBD1 (5 bases). CDR1 is ENHRY and CDR2 is SYGVKD in the germline V gene. Deletions cut 1 base from V and 8 bases from J, with 11 bases between. This CDR3 is built from 13 residues. The CDR3 nucleotides read TGTGCCATCAGTGAGTTAATCCGGGGGGAAGCTTTCTTT. Translated, it gives CAISELIRGEAFF.

V and J are TRBV4-2 and TRBJ1-3; 12 nucleotides match TRBD1. Per the germline V gene, CDR1 is LGHNA and CDR2 is YNFKEQ. The CDR3 runs 15 residues. Trimming at V came to 4 bases and at J to 4 bases, leaving 2 bases not matched to a gene. The CDR3 sequence is CASSRDRGQGNTIYF. The CDR3 DNA follows: TGTGCCAGCAGCCGGGACAGGGGGCAAGGAAACACCATATATTTT.

The sample holds a few counts of this clone. The chain recombines TRBV18 with TRBJ2-4, with TRBD2 matching over 7 bases. CDR1 is KGHSH, CDR2 LQKENI, per germline. V was pared by 3 bases and J by 8 bases, with 10 bases of the junction left unmatched. This CDR3 spans 15 amino acids. The CDR3 region has the DNA TGTGCCAGCTCACCTATAACAGGAAGCGGGGACATTCAGTACTTC. It codes for CASSPITGSGDIQYF.

The chain combines TRBV28 with TRBJ1-5; D not resolved. Between the trimmed V and J ends, which lost 5 bases and 1 base, there was a span of 12 bases. Germline values: CDR1 MDHEN, CDR2 SYDVKM. The CDR3 totals 15 residues. CDR3 amino acids: CASSTPSGSNQPQHF. CDR3 coding DNA: TGTGCCAGCAGTACCCCCTCGGGAAGCAATCAGCCCCAGCATTTT.

V gene TRBV4-1 combines with J gene TRBJ2-5; possibly TRBD2 for D (5 bases). Germline loops: CDR1 MGHRA, CDR2 YSYEKL. This CDR3 spans 15 amino acids. Trimming removed 4 bases at V and 7 bases at J, with 19 bases between. The CDR3 bases are TGCGCCAGCAGCCTAGCAGGTTCGGCGGGTTCGACCCAGTACTTC. Its protein product is CASSLAGSAGSTQYF.

The chain uses TRBV9 and TRBJ1-5, with D tentatively TRBD1 (5 bases). The V end lost 0 bases, the J end lost 4 bases, and 17 bases lay between the germline ends. Per germline, CDR1 SGDLS and CDR2 YYNGEE. The CDR3 has 17 amino acids. Here the CDR3 reads CASSVVPGHSNNQPQHF. DNA of the CDR3: TGTGCCAGCAGCGTAGTACCCGGACACTCAAATAATCAGCCCCAGCATTTT.

V is TRBV11-2 and J is TRBJ1-3; TRBD1 agrees at 7 bases. Germline-derived CDR1 and CDR2 are SGHAT and FQNNGV. With 7 bases clipped from V and 3 bases from J, the junction kept 6 bases outside the gene matches. The CDR3 totals 14 residues. The CDR3 coding sequence is TGTGCCAGCACAGCAAGGACAGGTGGAAACACCATATATTTT. It is translated as CASTARTGGNTIYF.

Written as DNA, the CDR3 is TGCGCCAGCAACAGGGGCGGGGAGAGAGGCTACACCTTC. It translates to CASNRGGERGYTF. The V and J genes are TRBV5-1 and TRBJ1-2; TRBD1 agrees at 7 bases. Germline assignment: CDR1 SGHRS and CDR2 YFSETQ. The CDR3 is made up of 13 amino acids. V was pared by 6 bases and J by 8 bases, with 10 bases of the junction left unmatched. Based on the CDR3 plus reference TRBV5-1 and TRBJ1-2, the full variable domain is KAGVTQTPRYLIKTRGQQVTLSCSPISGHRSVSWYQQTPGQGLQFLFEYFSETQRNKGNFPGRFSGRQFSNSRSEMNVSTLELGDSALYLCASNRGGERGYTFGSGTRLTVV.

The chain recombines TRBV10-3 with TRBJ2-1; 8 bases match TRBD1. Germline trimming cut 8 bases from V and 12 bases from J; bases unmatched to any gene: 9. Germline V lookup: CDR1 ENHRY, CDR2 SYGVKD. The CDR3 runs 12 residues. The CDR3 reads CAISSDRDGQFF. The DNA for the CDR3 is TGTGCCATCTCCTCGGACAGGGATGGGCAGTTCTTC.